The clone carrying this T cell receptor (beta chain) was seen more than once but under ten times. TCRdb re-called the 5' RACE reads with MiXCR, one entry per CDR3 protein. The sample includes about 170,000 distinct CDR3 sequences, roughly 6.2% of them seen just once. These data originate in a study of T cells after yellow fever vaccination. Germline V gives CDR1 SGHRS, CDR2 YFSETQ. Trimming shortened V by 4 bases and J by 0 bases, and 14 bases separated the two germline ends. This CDR3 has 16 residues. J is TRBJ2-1 and V is TRBV5-1, with D possibly being TRBD1 (6 bases). The source material was CD4+ T cells sorted from PBMCs, sampled on the day of the first yellow fever vaccination. The clonotype originates from a man aged 18 to 30 who received the YFV17D yellow fever vaccine. CDR3 protein: CASSRNKDSSYNEQFF. DNA for the CDR3: TGCGCCAGCAGCCGGAATAAGGACAGCTCCTACAATGAGCAGTTCTTC.